Each of the 3 T cell receptor beta chains below was sequenced from the same sample in a study of blood T cell repertoires in COVID-19. This table comes from immunoSEQ multiplex PCR, and its TCRdb copy is limited to in-frame clones, with some not included. Of 300,000 to 350,000 clones listed, approximately 90% are singletons. Material: peripheral blood. These TCRs come from a woman in her 30s with COVID-19, enrolled during active disease.

This clone was recorded a few times. The V call is TRBV4-2, the J call TRBJ1-5, with D maybe TRBD1 (6 bases). Per germline, CDR1 LGHNA and CDR2 YNFKEQ. V was shortened by 3 bases and J by 4 bases, with 16 bases between the two germline ends. This CDR3 has 16 amino acids. The CDR3 sequence: CASSQSHLGTNQPQHF. The CDR3 DNA is TGTGCCAGCAGCCAGAGTCATCTGGGGACAAATCAGCCCCAGCATTTT.

The chain couples TRBV6-2 or TRBV6-3 to TRBJ2-7; 7 nucleotides agree with TRBD1. CDR3 size: 14 residues. The germline V gene has CDR1 MNHEY and CDR2 SVGEGT. The V segment lost 6 bases and the J segment 1 base; nucleotides outside the gene matches: 6. CDR3 nucleotides: TGTGCCAGCAGCTCGTGGGACAGATCCTACGAGCAGTACGTC. This encodes CASSSWDRSYEQYV.

Written as DNA, the CDR3 is TGTGCCAGCAGCCCCGGACAGGGACAGGGTCAGCCCCAGCATTTT. It yields the protein CASSPGQGQGQPQHF. The J gene is TRBJ1-5, the V gene TRBV5-8; 9 nucleotides match TRBD1. Trimming cost V 4 bases and J 6 bases; bases outside gene matches: 8. This CDR3 contains 15 residues. CDR1 SGHTS and CDR2 YDEGEE come from the germline V gene.